The 10 T cell receptor beta chains given below trace back to one sample, sequenced in a study of cytomegalovirus exposure and HLA in healthy donors. The study ran its PCR with 60 Vbeta and 13 Jbeta primers. Only in-frame clones appear in the TCRdb table, and some are missing; sequencing was by immunoSEQ multiplex PCR. The sample carries about 41,000 clones, about 85% recorded once. Sequences were obtained from PBMCs. These receptors were taken from a man in his fifties or sixties in good health and CMV-seronegative.

This clone was counted between two and nine times. Other DNA sequences of this sample code for an identical CDR3. The V call is TRBV29-1, the J call TRBJ2-7, with a tentative D call TRBD1 (7 bases). CDR1 SQVTM and CDR2 ANQGSEA come from the germline V gene. The CDR3 is made up of 12 amino acids. V lost 6 bases and J lost 1, with 10 bases in between. CDR3 in amino acids: CSVTGTSYEQYF. The CDR3 DNA reads TGCAGCGTGACAGGGACTTCCTACGAGCAGTACTTC.

DNA of the CDR3: TGTGCCAGCAGTCGAGCGGGCGCCTACGAGCAGTACTTC. It specifies CASSRAGAYEQYF. The V and J genes are TRBV6-1 and TRBJ2-7; D possibly corresponds to TRBD2 (6 bases). V was clipped by 5 bases and J by 2 bases, with 10 bases between them. The CDR3 consists of 13 residues. From germline, CDR1 is MNHNS and CDR2 SASEGT.

This clone was counted between two and nine times. The chain links TRBV27 to TRBJ2-1; TRBD2 aligns across 14 bases. The CDR3 extends over 16 amino acids. Trimming took 5 bases from V and 15 from J; bases not matched to a gene: 15. CDR1 and CDR2 (germline): MNHEY, SMNVEV (reference sequence). CDR3 protein: CASSPRAGLAGGHRFF. In DNA form, the CDR3 reads TGTGCCAGCAGTCCACGGGCCGGACTAGCGGGAGGTCATCGGTTCTTC.

The V gene is TRBV25-1, the J gene TRBJ1-1; TRBD1 aligns across 7 bases. Trimming took 7 bases from V and 1 from J; bases not matched to a gene: 6. From germline, CDR1 is MGHDK and CDR2 SYGVNS. The CDR3 totals 14 residues. The CDR3 sequence: CASTTGTENTEAFF. As DNA, the CDR3 is TGTGCCAGCACCACCGGGACAGAGAACACTGAAGCTTTCTTT.

This clone was counted a few times. The chain links TRBV18 to TRBJ2-1; 8 bases map to TRBD2. CDR3 length equals 14 residues. V gave up 3 bases and J gave up 9 bases; unmatched junction bases: 7. Germline CDR1 is KGHSH and CDR2 is LQKENI. The CDR3 coding sequence is TGTGCCAGCTCACCGGGACTAGGAGGGTCTGAGCAGTTCTTC. This encodes CASSPGLGGSEQFF.

The J gene is TRBJ2-2, the V gene TRBV19; tentative D call: TRBD2 (5 bases). This CDR3 has 14 amino acids. Trimming pared 10 bases from V and 6 bases from J, leaving 18 bases between. Germline V gene lookup returns CDR1 LNHDA and CDR2 SQIVND (reference sequence). For the CDR3, the DNA is TGTGCCACCCGCGCCGGTAGAGGGTCCGGGGAGCTGTTTTTT. It is translated as CATRAGRGSGELFF.

The genes are TRBV6-5 and TRBJ1-2; a possible D gene is TRBD1 (5 bases). Trimming took 4 bases from V and 2 from J, leaving 8 bases between them. The CDR3 has 13 residues. In germline, CDR1 is MNHEY, CDR2 SVGAGI. The CDR3 protein is CASSWGRNYGYTF. CDR3 nucleotide sequence: TGTGCCAGCAGTTGGGGGAGGAACTATGGCTACACCTTC.

This clone was seen more than once but under ten times. This chain connects TRBV5-1 to TRBJ2-1; D is perhaps TRBD2 (5 bases). From germline, CDR1 is SGHRS and CDR2 YFSETQ. V shed 3 bases and J shed 2 bases, with 12 bases lying between them. The CDR3 loop spans 15 amino acids. The CDR3 protein is CASSSGAGTYNEQFF. CDR3 nucleotides: TGCGCCAGCAGCTCCGGCGCGGGCACCTACAATGAGCAGTTCTTC.

This chain joins TRBV6-6 and TRBJ1-5; D is unclear. Trimming left V 8 bases short and J 1 base short, with 18 bases between. CDR1 is MNHNY, CDR2 SVGAGI, per germline (reference sequence). The CDR3 runs to 16 residues. The DNA of the CDR3 is TGTGCCAGCCTGAACGGCTTACCCAGGAGCAATCAGCCCCAGCATTTT. Amino acids: CASLNGLPRSNQPQHF.

V and J are TRBV18 and TRBJ2-1, with D possibly being TRBD1 (5 bases). The CDR3 length is 13 residues. Germline CDR1 and CDR2: KGHSH and LQKENI. V lost 4 bases and J lost 4, with 8 bases in between. CDR3 DNA: TGTGCCAGCTCACGGACAATATACAATGAGCAGTTCTTC. Protein product: CASSRTIYNEQFF. Full variable domain (remainder filled in from reference TRBV18 and TRBJ2-1): NAGVMQNPRHLVRRRGQEARLRCSPMKGHSHVYWYRQLPEEGLKFMVYLQKENIIDESGMPKERFSAEFPKEGPSILRIQQVVRGDSAAYFCASSRTIYNEQFFGPGTRLTVL.